This T cell receptor (beta chain) was captured by sequencing in a study of T cell repertoires in cytomegalovirus infection. This clonotype showed up just a few times. Its target is unknown. Per germline, CDR1 MDHEN and CDR2 SYDVKM. V gave up 6 bases and J gave up 0 bases, with 9 bases separating them. The CDR3 runs 15 residues. From the reads, TCRdb called clonotypes with MiXCR, one entry per CDR3 protein. The table shows about 900,000 distinct CDR3 sequences, with around a third occurring only once. Overall study findings and caveats: The response measured ex vivo was dominated by TCR beta clonotypes (HLA-C-restricted and CMV-specific).

The clonotype was recovered from a human donor in good health (CMV status not recorded). Some clones in this sample may be carry-over from other donors' samples. Specimen: cultured CD8+ T cells from PBMCs, collected from culture after CMV antigen stimulation. The chain is built from TRBV28 and TRBJ1-6; perhaps TRBD1 as D (6 bases). The CDR3 DNA sequence: TGTGCCAGCAGACCCAGGGGCTCCTATAATTCACCCCTCCACTTT. It encodes CASRPRGSYNSPLHF.